This record covers a single T cell receptor beta chain. The antigen it recognizes is unknown. Base qualities are not provided; no much larger clone lies one nucleotide away. The cohort comprised more than 550 healthy bone marrow donors. At the time of sampling, every cohort member was nominally healthy, though immune exposures that went unrecorded were likely present. The donor was CMV seropositive and was included in the group of 250 to 300 seropositive cohort members. Every donor gave a peripheral blood sample, and the peripheral blood mononuclear cells from that sample were used for TCR beta sequencing. The Qiagen DNeasy Blood Extraction Kit was used to extract genomic DNA from the blood cell samples. To prepare the library, the immunoSEQ multiplex PCR assay was applied. For the multiplex PCR, a mixture combining 60 forward primers for TCR Vbeta segments and 13 reverse primers for TCR Jbeta segments was used. Amplification of the CDR3 region of rearranged TCR beta genes was performed with a multiplex PCR assay on genomic DNA. On the Illumina HiSeq System, the amplified TCR beta libraries were sequenced as 87-base-pair reads. On the authors' methods: Across the 670 or so repertoires, a later analysis counted approximately 75 million unique TCR beta chains, some 11 million of which were shared by at least two donors. To remove PCR and sequencing errors, raw reads were error-corrected and collapsed into unique sequences using a nearest-neighbor algorithm that merged closely related sequences. Alignment of CDR3 sequences to IMGT reference sequences was used to assign V, D and J gene segments. For a sequence to be retained, at least a six-nucleotide match to both a V gene segment and a J gene segment was required. A rearrangement was called productive if the CDR3 had no stop codons and remained in frame with V and J, and every other rearrangement was called non-productive. CDR3 was defined by IMGT convention, running from the second conserved V-encoded cysteine to the conserved J-encoded phenylalanine. The earlier analysis of about 610 of the donors excluded any sequence lacking an unambiguous match to a single V gene segment. An earlier analysis of 587 of the donors classified V segments as functional when productive rearrangements were above 56.7% and as segregating when the standard deviation between donors was above 5%. A statistical classification framework was built for diagnosing cytomegalovirus status from the catalog of TCR beta chain sequences. V and J gene assignment, in a later analysis, came from comparing TCR nucleotide sequences with IMGT/GENE-DB human TR gene sequences. In a later analysis, CDR3 sequences and most-parsimonious VDJ recombination scenarios were assigned using the TCRdist pipeline. In a later analysis, each TCR beta chain was defined by its CDR3 amino acid sequence together with its V-gene family, and reads lacking a unique V-gene family were excluded. A later analysis removed several hundred highly shared, low-generation-probability nucleotide sequences to deal with suspected cross-contamination and a sequencing artifact. In a later analysis, a clonal expansion index for each public chain was calculated from normalized within-repertoire ranks of inferred template counts. In a later analysis, generation probabilities were computed with a VDJ recombination model fitted to out-of-frame rearrangements, and the resulting probabilities were checked against IGoR. In a later analysis, hypergeometric tests were used to score TCR-TCR, TCR-HLA and TCR-CMV co-occurrence, with a repertoire-size bias correction applied to TCR pairs. In a later analysis, false discovery rates were estimated by permuting HLA or CMV assignments 20 times. A later analysis grouped co-occurring TCRs with DBSCAN, adding TCRdist sequence similarity when clustering within HLA-allele-positive subsets. For co-occurrence clustering, repertoires with fewer than 30,000 or more than 120,000 public chains were excluded, along with 5 or 6 repertoires with anomalous nucleotide sharing. TCRdb provides this immuneACCESS table in a form limited to in-frame rearrangements. Some clones are lacking; in checked studies, under half of them reflect an unresolved V gene, and why the rest are absent is not known. Clonal size and the V and J genes are those of that table, whereas D and trimming came from the DNA. The sample table records around 58,000 clones; roughly 74% of these occur just once. The top ten clones comprise roughly 35% of the sample.

This sample is drawn from a study of cytomegalovirus exposure and HLA in healthy donors (dated by TCRdb to the late 2010s). Study-wide context: According to an earlier analysis of 550 to 700 of the donors, some 180 million T cells yielded 90 million to 140 million unique TCR beta sequences and approximately 280 Gb of sequence data. Donor age, sex, ethnicity and CMV serostatus were compiled alongside the repertoire data. A later analysis re-examined previously published TCR beta repertoires from roughly 650 donors and added high-resolution HLA genotyping to investigate patterns of TCR occurrence. An early release that covered 500 to 800 HLA-typed donors contained approximately 300 gigabases of sequencing data and 65 million to 100 million unique TCR sequences. Across approximately 400 genotyped donors of the cohort, an average of about 220,000 unique TCR beta nucleotide sequences per donor were sequenced, and 15% to 20% of those sequences were non-productive. To predict cytomegalovirus infection status, the study brought together high-throughput TCR immunosequencing, statistical association of individual TCRs with disease status, and machine learning. Both class I and class II loci were covered by HLA typing, at four-digit resolution. Of the 350 to 400 genotyped donors, about 80% fell in the genetic ancestry cluster associated with self-reported Caucasian donors. The number of typed donors differed by locus: about 629-630 for A, B, C, DRB1 and DQB1; some 500 for DQA1; about 600 for DPA1; and approximately 450 for DPB1. Rather than using new phenotypic data, the later analysis identified candidate immune exposures from TCR beta sequences and from how often those sequences occurred across donors. Four or five DR-DQ haplotypes were handled as single units for association and clustering, since linkage in the cohort was strong. In addition to the first cohort of roughly 670 subjects, a separate validation cohort of 130 or so different subjects was used. In a later genetic analysis, genome-wide SNP genotypes for about 55% of the 666 donors were used, and that subset was treated as a discovery cohort. To decide whether each TCR beta V gene segment behaved as functional or pseudogenic, an earlier analysis of several hundred of the donors relied on high-throughput TCR beta sequencing. All discovery cohort repertoires had been generated using a single sequencing platform. The aim of the study was to test whether cataloging public T cell receptors could identify signatures of past pathogen exposure. The study used immunosequencing to profile the T cell repertoires of hundreds of subjects and linked those repertoires to cytomegalovirus serostatus.

Reading from cysteine to phenylalanine, the CDR3 counts 17 amino acids. The DNA shown is the 51-base CDR3, in frame from base 1. General findings and caveats noted by the study authors: A later analysis found that TCR association rates varied across HLA loci, with DRB1 alleles showing the most associated TCRs and HLA-C alleles the fewest. At a false discovery rate of 0.05, a later analysis linked around 15,000 TCR beta sequences to specific HLA alleles. The 87-base-pair reads could not distinguish some IMGT-functional V segments, including TRBV6-2 and TRBV6-3, so those segments were excluded. Because counts were too low, roughly 18 rarely observed V segments, including chromosome 9 orphons, were left out of the earlier analysis of about 500 of the donors. V-gene and J-gene trimming of TCR beta chains was associated with a missense DCLRE1C variant in a later genetic analysis, and the association was replicated in an independent cohort. A later analysis reported that several top co-occurrence clusters appeared linked to parvovirus B19, influenza, CMV and Epstein-Barr virus. Presence/absence analyses assumed roughly uniform sequencing depth across donors, an assumption that may not hold. The classifier was reported to diagnose cytomegalovirus status with high specificity and sensitivity in both the original cohort and the validation cohort. Strong co-occurrence of HLA alleles, especially DR and DQ, made assigning TCR associations to individual alleles difficult. According to a later genetic analysis, donors in an Asian-associated ancestry cluster had fewer N-insertions in productive TCRs than the roughly 660-donor mean. Because HLA typing was unavailable for some donors at each locus, only the typed subset was used in association tests. A group of highly shared sequence variants was considered likely to be a technical artifact of the sequencing pipeline. In vitro tests confirmed that three of the cytomegalovirus-associated TCR beta chains recognize cytomegalovirus antigens. It was suggested by the authors that the approach could potentially be generalized to other disease states and immunological phenotypes. The study listed approximately 150 TCR beta chains as associated with cytomegalovirus. A later analysis found that most CMV-associated TCR beta chains appeared HLA-restricted, with HLA associations seemingly driven largely by CMV exposure. The cohort was sequenced for TCR beta chains only, and without alpha or paired-chain data the features that could be detected were limited. Linkage disequilibrium might explain the correlated functional status among segregating V segments, but an unknown experimental factor could not be ruled out. While some public TCRs were present in many individuals, most TCR sequences turned up only very rarely across donors. In an earlier analysis of some 550 of the donors, most TCR beta V segments were observed in productive rearrangements about 87% or about 30% of the time, broadly matching IMGT annotations. For the cohort, immune exposure information was limited to CMV serostatus. A further reported finding was that TCR beta sequences accurately predicted the HLA-A and HLA-B alleles for most subjects in the first cohort. A later analysis found that HLA-associated TCR beta chains were more clonally expanded and had lower generation probabilities than equally common non-associated chains.

The rearrangement joined TRBV21-1 to TRBJ2-4; the DNA was not compared with TRBD1, the D call given in the table. TRBV21-1 is a listed pseudogene. The receptor comes from a man between 40 and 49 years old in good health and CMV-seropositive. Sequenced sample: PBMCs. The DNA sequence is as follows: TGTGCCAGCAGCAAAGCGCTACAGGCAATAGCCAAAAACATTCAGTACTTC. This yields the protein CASSKALQAIAKNIQYF.